This entry is about one T cell receptor beta chain. Its antigen is undetermined. This sample is drawn from a study of CD8+CD57+ T cells in acquired aplastic anemia. Study overall: Mean DNA quantity obtained from sorted CD4+ and CD8+ cells was 3 to 4 ug.

CDR1 and CDR2 (germline): SNHLY, FYNNEI. The junction had 4 bases not matched to a gene; V was cut back by 6 bases and J by 0 bases. There are 17 residues in the CDR3. Only patients with CD8+CD57+ cell expansion on flow cytometry were chosen for sequencing. The study sampled blood from patients who had received no therapy. Genomic DNA acted as the template from which TCR beta VDJ combination and CDR3 sequence profiling were carried out. TCRdb re-called the reads through MiXCR, storing one row per CDR3 protein. The sample includes 310,000 or so distinct CDR3 sequences, under 65% of them seen just once. General observations from the study: Sharing between patients and controls was observed for about 27 CD8+ CDR3 sequences. Researchers reported that CD8+ Simpson's diversity was not significantly different in patients versus controls.

The specimen was sorted CD4+, CD8+, or CD8+CD57+ T cells (not recorded which) from PBMCs. The V call is TRBV2, the J call TRBJ2-1; 14 bases are shared with TRBD2. The receptor's source is a human donor with aplastic anemia. The CDR3 DNA is TGTGCCAGCAGGTGGACTAGCGGGGGGTCCTCCTACAATGAGCAGTTCTTC. Translation gives CASRWTSGGSSYNEQFF. Looking up the rest from reference TRBV2 and TRBJ2-1 gives the full variable domain: EPEVTQTPSHQVTQMGQEVILRCVPISNHLYFYWYRQILGQKVEFLVSFYNNEISEKSEIFDDQFSVERPDGSNFTLKIRSTKLEDSAMYFCASRWTSGGSSYNEQFFGPGTRLTVL.